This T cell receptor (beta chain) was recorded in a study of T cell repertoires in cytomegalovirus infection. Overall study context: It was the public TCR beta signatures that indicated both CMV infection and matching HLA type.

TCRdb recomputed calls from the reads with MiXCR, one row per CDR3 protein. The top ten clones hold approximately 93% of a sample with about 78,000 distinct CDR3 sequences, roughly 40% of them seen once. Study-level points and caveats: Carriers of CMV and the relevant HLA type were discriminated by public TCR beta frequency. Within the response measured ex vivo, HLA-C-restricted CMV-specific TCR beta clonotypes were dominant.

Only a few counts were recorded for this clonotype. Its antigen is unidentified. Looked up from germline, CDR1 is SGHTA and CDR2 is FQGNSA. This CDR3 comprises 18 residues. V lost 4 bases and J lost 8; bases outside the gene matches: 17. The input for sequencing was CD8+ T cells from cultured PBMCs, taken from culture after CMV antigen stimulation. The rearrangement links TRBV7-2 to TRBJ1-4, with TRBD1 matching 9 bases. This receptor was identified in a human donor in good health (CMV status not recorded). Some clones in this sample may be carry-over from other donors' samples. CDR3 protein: CASSSPYLPGQGEEKLFF. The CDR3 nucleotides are TGTGCCAGCAGCTCCCCTTACCTTCCGGGACAGGGCGAAGAAAAACTGTTTTTT.